The 22 T cell receptor beta chains below were found in one sample sequenced in a study of T cells in Graves' hyperthyroidism and ophthalmopathy (dated by TCRdb to between 2018 and 2021). The library was generated by multiplex PCR. The data were produced on an Illumina HiSeq 2000. Amplification of TCR beta CDR3 regions was carried out from RNA transcripts. For the first round of RT-PCR on the TCR CDR3, the HTBI primer set was used together with the Qiagen OneStep RT-PCR kit. TCRdb reworked the public reads: Q25 trimming with fastp, MiXCR clone assembly, productive beta chains retained. Each CDR3 protein gets just one entry, which takes the most common genes and DNA from the rows behind it. The sample table records roughly 93,000 distinct CDR3 sequences; about 51% of these occur just once. The top ten constitute around 30% of the sample. The material sequenced was blood. The receptors come from a woman between 35 and 50 years old with Graves' hyperthyroidism.

This clonotype is medium-sized by share. The chain has TRBV7-2 and TRBJ2-2; D ambiguous. The V gene's germline CDR1 is SGHTA and CDR2 FQGNSA. Deletions cut 3 bases from V and 2 bases from J, with 4 bases between. This CDR3 comprises 13 residues. The DNA of the CDR3 is TGTGCCAGCAGCTTTGTCAACACCGGGGAGCTGTTTTTT. It translates to CASSFVNTGELFF.

The chain uses TRBV2 and TRBJ2-6; D call uncertain. V was cut by 6 bases and J by 16 bases, with 7 bases left in between. CDR3 length equals 9 residues. Germline assignment: CDR1 SNHLY and CDR2 FYNNEI. In DNA form, the CDR3 reads TGTGCCAGCAGCCCAGATCTGACTTTC. Amino acid sequence: CASSPDLTF.

There are many counts of this clonotype. The chain uses TRBV7-8 and TRBJ2-7, with 7 bases aligning to TRBD1. The V segment lost 1 base and the J segment 0 bases; nucleotides outside the gene matches: 3. The CDR3 runs 15 residues. The germline gives CDR1 SGHVS, CDR2 FQNEAQ. As DNA, the CDR3 is TGTGCCAGCAGCTTAGGGGGACAGAGCTCCTACGAGCAGTACTTC. This codes for CASSLGGQSSYEQYF.

This clonotype was detected many times. The chain joins TRBV20-1 to TRBJ1-1; D call uncertain. The CDR3 length is 15 residues. Deletions cut 0 bases from V and 5 bases from J, with 16 bases between. Per germline, CDR1 DFQATT and CDR2 SNEGSKA (reference sequence). The CDR3 sequence: CSARDWQRGGTEAFF. In DNA form, the CDR3 reads TGCAGTGCTAGAGATTGGCAACGGGGAGGGACTGAAGCTTTCTTT.

The table lists this clonotype with many counts. The J gene is TRBJ2-2, the V gene TRBV7-6; D may be TRBD1 or TRBD2 (5 bases each). Looked up from germline, CDR1 is SGHVS and CDR2 is FNYEAQ. This CDR3 comprises 15 residues. V gave up 1 base and J gave up 2 bases, with 8 bases separating them. CDR3: CASSLGGINTGELFF. CDR3 nucleotide sequence: TGTGCCAGCAGCTTAGGGGGGATTAACACCGGGGAGCTGTTTTTT. The whole variable domain, remainder taken from reference TRBV7-6 and TRBJ2-2, is GAGVSQSPRYKVTKRGQDVALRCDPISGHVSLYWYRQALGQGPEFLTYFNYEAQQDKSGLPNDRFSAERPEGSISTLTIQRTEQRDSAMYRCASSLGGINTGELFFGEGSRLTVL.

V gene TRBV7-3 combines with J gene TRBJ1-6; 10 nucleotides line up with TRBD1. J was trimmed by 8 bases and V by 2 bases; bases with no gene match: 9. Germline CDR1 reads SGHTA; CDR2 reads FQGTGA. This CDR3 region has 17 residues. CDR3 protein: CASSLGSRGQGYSPLHF. In nucleotides, the CDR3 is TGTGCCAGCAGCTTAGGGTCGAGGGGACAGGGGTATTCACCCCTCCACTTT.

V gene TRBV7-2 combines with J gene TRBJ2-7; 7 bases are a match to TRBD1. The germline gives CDR1 SGHTA, CDR2 FQGNSA. The CDR3 contains 13 residues. After removal of 6 bases from V and 2 bases from J, the junction contained 4 bases not matched to a gene. CDR3 bases: TGTGCCAGCAGACTAGGGGGCGCCTACGAGCAGTACTTC. Protein sequence: CASRLGGAYEQYF.

In DNA form, the CDR3 reads TGTGCCAGCAACCCCCCGATGGGACAGGGGGCCTACGAGCAGTACTTC. This translates into CASNPPMGQGAYEQYF. This rearrangement joins TRBV7-2 to TRBJ2-7, with TRBD1 matching over 11 bases. V was pared by 7 bases and J by 2 bases, with 10 bases of the junction left unmatched. This CDR3 is 16 amino acids long. CDR1 and CDR2 from the germline V gene are SGHTA and FQGNSA. The full variable domain, completed using reference TRBV7-2 and TRBJ2-7, is GAGVSQSPSNKVTEKGKDVELRCDPISGHTALYWYRQSLGQGLEFLIYFQGNSAPDKSGLPSDRFSAERTGGSVSTLTIQRTQQEDSAVYLCASNPPMGQGAYEQYFGPGTRLTVT.

This clonotype was counted many times. The chain employs TRBV7-2 and TRBJ2-7, with 7 bases that match TRBD2. V was clipped by 5 bases and J by 6 bases; unmatched bases: 7. This CDR3 spans 13 amino acids. Per germline, CDR1 SGHTA and CDR2 FQGNSA. This CDR3 is CASSPIQRGEQYF. CDR3 DNA sequence: TGTGCCAGCAGCCCGATACAGCGGGGCGAGCAGTACTTC.

Only a few counts were recorded for this clonotype. CDR3 DNA sequence: TGCAGTGCTAGAGGAACGGCGTATACCCCTGGAAACACCATATATTTT. This sequence encodes CSARGTAYTPGNTIYF. The rearrangement joins TRBV20-1 to TRBJ1-3; D is undetermined. V gave up 1 base and J gave up 2 bases, with 15 bases separating them. CDR1 DFQATT and CDR2 SNEGSKA come from the germline V gene (reference sequence). The CDR3 has 16 residues.

This chain links TRBV7-2 with TRBJ1-4, with unresolved D. There are 16 residues in the CDR3. V was cut by 2 bases and J by 1 base, with 11 bases left in between. Germline V CDR1 and CDR2: SGHTA, FQGNSA. The CDR3 reads CASSLLAGGTNEKLFF. As DNA, the CDR3 is TGTGCCAGCAGCTTACTAGCGGGAGGAACTAATGAAAAACTGTTTTTT. The full variable domain, rest sourced from reference TRBV7-2 and TRBJ1-4, is GAGVSQSPSNKVTEKGKDVELRCDPISGHTALYWYRQSLGQGLEFLIYFQGNSAPDKSGLPSDRFSAERTGGSVSTLTIQRTQQEDSAVYLCASSLLAGGTNEKLFFGSGTQLSVL.

This clonotype came up many times. The chain combines TRBV9 with TRBJ1-6, with 8 bases that match TRBD1. This CDR3 is 14 amino acids long. J lost 9 bases, V lost 3 bases, and 5 bases had no gene match. CDR1 SGDLS and CDR2 YYNGEE come from the germline V gene. The CDR3 loop reads CASSGITGGSPLHF. CDR3 nucleotides: TGTGCCAGCAGCGGAATCACAGGGGGTTCACCCCTCCACTTT.

The rearrangement links TRBV7-9 to TRBJ2-3; D unclear. CDR3 length: 14 amino acids. CDR1 SEHNR and CDR2 FQNEAQ come from the germline V gene (reference sequence). Trimming cost V 1 base and J 6 bases, with 11 bases left between them. The CDR3 is CASSLDADLDTQYF. In nucleotides, the CDR3 is TGTGCCAGCAGCTTAGATGCGGATTTGGATACGCAGTATTTT.

This clonotype was found many times. J is TRBJ2-7 and V is TRBV5-1; TRBD2 aligns across 8 bases. The CDR3 length is 14 residues. V shed 0 bases, J shed 7 bases, and the junction held 6 bases outside the gene matches. CDR1 is SGHRS, CDR2 YFSETQ, per germline. The CDR3 loop is CASSLASGSGEQYF. The CDR3 coding sequence is TGCGCCAGCAGCTTGGCAAGCGGGAGTGGTGAGCAGTACTTC.

This clonotype was picked up many times. V and J are TRBV5-1 and TRBJ2-7, with D unresolved. Trimming shortened V by 0 bases and J by 6 bases, and 16 bases separated the two germline ends. Germline V lookup: CDR1 SGHRS, CDR2 YFSETQ. This CDR3 has 15 residues. The CDR3 sequence is CASSLGIATLSEQYF. CDR3 DNA sequence: TGCGCCAGCAGCTTGGGTATAGCCACCCTCTCCGAGCAGTACTTC.

This clonotype was detected many times. The rearrangement joins TRBV20-1 to TRBJ1-4, with D maybe TRBD1 (5 bases). CDR1 and CDR2 (germline): DFQATT, SNEGSKA (reference sequence). The CDR3 sequence is 14 residues long. Trimming pared 4 bases from V and 2 bases from J, leaving 11 bases between. The CDR3 coding sequence is TGCAGTGCTATATGGGGGGAGACTAATGAAAAACTGTTTTTT. Protein: CSAIWGETNEKLFF.

At least ten counts were recorded for this clonotype. The gene calls are TRBV5-6 and TRBJ2-2, with a weak D call TRBD1 (5 bases). Germline CDR1 SGHDT, CDR2 YYEEEE. This CDR3 is 13 amino acids long. V was shortened by 2 bases and J by 7 bases, with 9 bases between the two germline ends. This CDR3 is CASSFQTVGELFF. The CDR3 coding sequence is TGTGCCAGCAGCTTTCAGACAGTCGGGGAGCTGTTTTTT.

The chain links TRBV10-3 to TRBJ1-3; possible D gene TRBD1, 5 bases. The ends were cut back, 5 bases at V and 4 bases at J, with 12 bases in the middle. CDR1 is ENHRY and CDR2 is SYGVKD in the germline V gene. The length of the CDR3 is 14 residues. CDR3 DNA sequence: TGTGCCATCAGTCCTGGCGGGGACGGAAACACCATATATTTT. Its protein product is CAISPGGDGNTIYF.

This clonotype came up many times. The rearrangement links TRBV7-9 to TRBJ1-4; D might be TRBD1 (6 bases). V lost 6 bases and J 7 bases, leaving 15 bases between the germline ends. The CDR3 runs 14 residues. Per germline, CDR1 SEHNR and CDR2 FQNEAQ (reference sequence). The CDR3, as DNA: TGTGCCAGCAGACTCGACAGGAGGGGTGAAAAACTGTTTTTT. It specifies CASRLDRRGEKLFF.

V and J are TRBV5-1 and TRBJ1-5; D is unresolved. V lost 3 bases, J lost 3 bases, and 7 bases lay in between. The CDR3 runs 13 residues. Per germline, CDR1 SGHRS and CDR2 YFSETQ. The CDR3 loop reads CASSYGDNQPQHF. CDR3 sequence (DNA): TGCGCCAGCAGCTACGGAGACAATCAGCCCCAGCATTTT.

This clonotype was observed many times. This chain links TRBV4-2 with TRBJ1-2, with D perhaps matching TRBD1 (6 bases). Between the trimmed V and J ends, which lost 3 bases and 2 bases, there was a span of 16 bases. The CDR3 contains 16 residues. Germline CDR1 LGHNA, CDR2 YNFKEQ. For the CDR3, the DNA is TGTGCCAGCAGCCACGTTCTGGGGGGGCGCAACTATGGCTACACCTTC. This gives the protein CASSHVLGGRNYGYTF.

The chain recombines TRBV7-2 with TRBJ1-2; no clear D. The ends were cut back, 5 bases at V and 5 bases at J, with 12 bases in the middle. CDR3 size: 13 residues. Germline V lookup: CDR1 SGHTA, CDR2 FQGNSA. The CDR3 spells CASSRVAGYGYTF. DNA of the CDR3: TGTGCCAGCAGCCGAGTGGCGGGGTATGGCTACACCTTC.